The 2 T cell receptor beta chains below were found in one sample sequenced in a study of blood T cells in healthy people across ages. Sample-barcoded 5' priming and a J-beta primer mix drove a second PCR of 7 to 11 cycles. MiXCR, applied by TCRdb to the 5' RACE reads, yields one record per CDR3 protein. The table lists some 1 million distinct CDR3 sequences, more than 35% of them singletons. The sample comprised blood. The receptor set was obtained from a woman aged 55 to 70 in good health.

To note about this clonotype: A much larger clone lies a single base off, so this may be a read error. V usage is TRBV20-1 and J usage is TRBJ2-1; TRBD2 matches 13 bases. The CDR3 is 15 residues long. The germline gives CDR1 DFQATT, CDR2 SNEGSKA (reference sequence). CDR3 sequence reads: CSTRAGTSGIHEQFF. The CDR3 DNA is TGCAGTACTAGGGCCGGGACTAGCGGGATCCATGAGCAGTTCTTC.

This chain uses TRBV12-3 or TRBV12-4 with TRBJ1-1; D is undetermined. The CDR3 covers 11 residues. Trimming stripped 3 bases from V and 6 bases from J, with 5 bases between. CDR3: CASSFLAEAFF. The DNA of the CDR3 is TGTGCCAGCAGTTTTCTCGCTGAAGCTTTCTTT.